The rows below give T cell receptor beta chains drawn from one sample of a study of vaccination effects on CD4 cells after COVID-19. Their target antigens are unknown. Clones were read by immunoSEQ multiplex PCR, and TCRdb kept only the in-frame ones, dropping some. The sample consists of some 30,000 clones, around 70% of them appearing once. The starting material was CD4+ T cells from PBMCs cultured with SARS-CoV-2 spike peptides, obtained before COVID-19 vaccination. The receptors derive from a human donor who received a COVID-19 vaccine. The CDR3 runs from the conserved cysteine through the conserved F or W. A D gene is named only where the DNA matches it firmly.

TRBV24-1 | . | CATSVSPYRFPSEGQFF
TRBV5-4 | . | CASSSGVNYGYTF
TRBV12-3/TRBV12-4 | TRBD2 | CASSPSSGSRYF
TRBV5-4 | TRBD2 | CASSRGLAGGKTQYF
TRBV5-4 | . | CASSLGSSAEETQYF
TRBV19 | . | CASTGQGRSGSNQPQHF
TRBV19 | TRBD2 | CASSSLRLAGTETQYF
TRBV12-3/TRBV12-4 | . | CASSAGPPETQYF
TRBV20-1 | TRBD2 | CSGRAEETQYF
TRBV19 | . | CASSAGLRAFF
TRBV19 | TRBD1 | CATSGTGSTEAFF
TRBV10-3 | . | CAISSKFPGESHNSPLHF
TRBV6-5 | . | CASSLGPQHF
TRBV21-1 | . | CASSKSGAGGRDNEQFF
TRBV12-3/TRBV12-4 | . | CASSLVLPEQYF
TRBV30 | . | CAWSVGGEQYF
TRBV3-1/TRBV3-2 | . | CASRRDNSLPYNEQFF
TRBV5-1 | TRBD1 | CASSSTGGSLETQYF
TRBV6-5 | . | CATSEEGFRQETQYF
TRBV27 | . | CASSLSLGGQPQHF
TRBV11-2 | TRBD2 | CASSSGGLAGDLGETQYF
TRBV6-1 | TRBD1 | CASSDRDRGTAGELFF
TRBV3-1/TRBV3-2 | TRBD1 | CASSTGDGNTIYF
TRBV9 | . | CASSVVGRGTETQYF
TRBV5-5 | TRBD1 | CASSFAWTGGTEAFF
TRBV6-5 | . | CASISRFGGNTEAFF
TRBV2 | . | CASSEAERNLGGNSTDTQYF
TRBV4-1 | TRBD1 | CASSRPGQGYNEQFF
TRBV4-1 | . | CASSQVDMGLLTGELFF